This T cell receptor beta chain was captured by sequencing in a study of blood T cell repertoires in COVID-19. TCRdb's copy holds only in-frame clones and misses some; the assay was immunoSEQ multiplex PCR. The profile covers approximately 290,000 clones, with approximately 86% appearing a single time and around 2.1% taken by the ten largest. The sequencing sample was made of peripheral blood. This receptor was identified in a man between 18 and 29 years old with active or convalescent COVID-19.

Here the CDR3 DNA reads TGTGCCAGCAGCTTGACAGGGGATAGCTATGGCTACACCTTC. Protein: CASSLTGDSYGYTF. The rearrangement links TRBV7-9 to TRBJ1-2; TRBD1 aligns across 8 bases. The ends lost 3 bases at V and 4 bases at J; junction bases unmatched: 4. Germline V lookup: CDR1 SEHNR, CDR2 FQNEAQ (reference sequence). The CDR3 contains 14 residues.